Listed below are T cell receptor beta chains from one sample, sequenced in a study of cytomegalovirus exposure and HLA in healthy donors. Clones were sequenced by immunoSEQ multiplex PCR, and TCRdb holds only the in-frame ones, with some missing. The sample consists of 200,000 to 250,000 clones, around 80% of them appearing once. Sequenced material: PBMCs. These receptors all stem from a woman aged 30 to 39 in good health and CMV-seropositive. Both conserved end residues are trimmed from each CDR3.

v_call cdr3_aa
TRBV28 ASSKGTPYGYT
TRBV6-6 ASSYLGGRAYEQY
TRBV9 ASSPTNGYT
TRBV6-1 ASGRDIRDEQF
TRBV18 ASSPGINSGNTIY
TRBV27 ASSLSFLGTVFSSTDTQY
TRBV7-7 ASSRGRSDTQY
TRBV13 ASSWGPEAF
TRBV2 ASSAGIRDYGYT
TRBV28 ASRLQGKGYT
TRBV29-1 SVEKAGRVNYGYT
TRBV27 ASNLRQLFGSYEQY
TRBV7-2 ASRVTIYGYT
TRBV29-1 SVRGSGGYT
TRBV11-2 ASRPGQGRHEQF
TRBV9 ASSSSSVTGANVLT
TRBV11-3 ASSPDRAGEAF
TRBV5-1 ASSWYRDDTEAF
TRBV2 ASRPTSGGTYGYT
TRBV11-2 ASSLDIGSSYEQY
TRBV28 ASSFYGFSNQPQH
TRBV5-1 ASSLARQGGTGELF
TRBV5-1 ASSVSLQGLSSYEQY
TRBV25-1 ASSKGGARTEAF
TRBV12-5 ASGLKPGLAYEQY
TRBV28 ASKRNTEAF
TRBV5-1 ASSPGTGTYNEQF
TRBV30 AWTSGGSYEQY
TRBV13 ASSLGSGQGMQPQH